The following is a TCR beta chain sequence with its context. Two oligonucleotides, mixed equimolar, formed the beta constant-region primer covering TRBC1 and TRBC2. TCRdb re-called the UMI-ligation and nested PCR reads through MiXCR, storing one row per CDR3 protein. The sample includes 120,000 to 150,000 distinct CDR3 sequences, approximately 15% of them seen just once. The data originate from a study of naive and memory T cell subsets. Trimming took 7 bases from V and 8 from J, leaving 14 bases between them. Germline CDR1 reads MNHNS; CDR2 reads SASEGT. The CDR3 contains 13 residues. Sequenced: naive CD4+ T cells from blood. This sequence joins TRBV6-1 and TRBJ1-4; D ambiguous. The sequence was collected from a human donor in good health. The CDR3 region is CASKEIYPEKLFF. CDR3 DNA: TGTGCCAGCAAAGAAATATACCCAGAAAAACTGTTTTTT.